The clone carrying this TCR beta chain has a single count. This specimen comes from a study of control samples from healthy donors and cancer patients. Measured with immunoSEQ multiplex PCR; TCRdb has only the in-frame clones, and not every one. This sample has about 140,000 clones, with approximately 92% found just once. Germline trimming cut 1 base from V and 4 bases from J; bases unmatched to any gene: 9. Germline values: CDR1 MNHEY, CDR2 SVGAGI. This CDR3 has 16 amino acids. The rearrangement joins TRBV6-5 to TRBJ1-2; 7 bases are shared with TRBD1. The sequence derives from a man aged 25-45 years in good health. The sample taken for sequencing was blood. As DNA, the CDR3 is TGTGCCAGCAGTTACTTGGTGAGGGGGCTTGCCTATGGCTACACCTTC. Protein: CASSYLVRGLAYGYTF.